This T cell receptor (beta chain) was recovered during a study of blood T cell repertoires in COVID-19. Sequenced by immunoSEQ multiplex PCR; TCRdb stores in-frame clones only, minus some. This sample has approximately 150,000 clones, with around 74% found just once. In germline, CDR1 is SGHAT, CDR2 FQNNGV. Between the trimmed V and J ends, which lost 6 bases and 2 bases, there was a span of 23 bases. The CDR3 runs to 17 residues. Patients at the Seattle site were enrolled during active infection and followed longitudinally. The chain has TRBV11-2 and TRBJ2-7, with a possible D match to TRBD2 (5 bases). The sequence derives from a woman aged 55-70 years with COVID-19, enrolled during active disease. Sequenced: peripheral blood. The CDR3 DNA is TGTGCCAGCAGACGAAGCTCAAACGTGAGGGAGACCTACGAGCAGTACTTC. Translated: CASRRSSNVRETYEQYF.